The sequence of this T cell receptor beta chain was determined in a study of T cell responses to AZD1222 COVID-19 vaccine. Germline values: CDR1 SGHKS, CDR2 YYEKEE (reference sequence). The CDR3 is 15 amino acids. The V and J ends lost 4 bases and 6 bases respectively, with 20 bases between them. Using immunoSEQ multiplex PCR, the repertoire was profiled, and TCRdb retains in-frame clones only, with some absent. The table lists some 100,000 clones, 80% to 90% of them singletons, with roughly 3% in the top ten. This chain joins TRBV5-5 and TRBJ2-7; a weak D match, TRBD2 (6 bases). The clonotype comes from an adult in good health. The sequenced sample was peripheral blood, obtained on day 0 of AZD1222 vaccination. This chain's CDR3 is CASSRRGSAAGEQYF. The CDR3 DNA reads TGTGCCAGCAGCCGGCGGGGTTCGGCAGCGGGCGAGCAGTACTTC.